A selection of T cell receptor beta chains follows, all from one sample in a study of cytomegalovirus exposure and HLA in healthy donors. Assay used: immunoSEQ multiplex PCR; TCRdb lists only in-frame clones, some missing. This table has fewer than 200,000 clones, approximately 84% appearing once. Sample: PBMCs. The receptors originated from a girl under two years old in good health and CMV-seronegative. Both conserved end residues are part of each CDR3. The D gene is left open where the match is weak. Size is stated for part of the rows, as once, few or many counts, or as a class when the clone is expanded.

>once|TRBJ1-5|TRBV2|TRBD1|13
TGTGCCAGCGGGGGACAGGGGGCCCAGCCCCAGCATTTT
CASGGQGAQPQHF
>.|TRBJ2-1|TRBV27|TRBD2|16
TGTGCCAGCAGTTCTCCGGGACTAGCGGGGTACAATGAGCAGTTCTTC
CASSSPGLAGYNEQFF
>.|TRBJ2-7|TRBV6-6|.|13
TGTGCCAGCAGTTACCCGGGGGACTACGAGCAGTACTTC
CASSYPGDYEQYF
>.|TRBJ2-3|TRBV5-4|.|14
TGTGCCAGCAGCTTGCCGGGTGAGAGAGATACGCAGTATTTT
CASSLPGERDTQYF
>.|TRBJ1-5|TRBV27|.|15
TGTGCCAGCAGTGACCGAGGGTATAGCAATCAGCCCCAGCATTTT
CASSDRGYSNQPQHF
>.|TRBJ1-4|TRBV4-3|TRBD1|16
TGCGCCAGCAGCCAAGTGGGACAGCCCGCACGGTACGAACTGTTTTTT
CASSQVGQPARYELFF
>.|TRBJ1-4|TRBV29-1|TRBD1|16
TGCAGCGTTGAGGGGAGACAGGGTCGAGGATACGGAAAACTGTTTTTT
CSVEGRQGRGYGKLFF
>.|TRBJ1-4|TRBV5-6|.|15
TGTGCCAGCAGCTCACACAGGTGGGATAATGAAAAACTGTTTTTT
CASSSHRWDNEKLFF
>.|TRBJ2-2|TRBV30|.|22
TGTGCCTGGATGTACGGGCGGGGCCGGGTGGTAGCGGTGAGCGCGAACACCGGGGAGCTGTTTTTT
CAWMYGRGRVVAVSANTGELFF
>.|TRBJ2-7|TRBV11-2|TRBD2|15
TGTGCCAGCAGCTTAGCGGGGGGTTCATCCTACGAGCAGTACTTC
CASSLAGGSSYEQYF
>.|TRBJ1-4|TRBV9|.|13
TGTGCCAGCAGCTCATCCACGGGTGAAAAACTGTTTTTT
CASSSSTGEKLFF
>.|TRBJ2-1|TRBV10-1|TRBD1|16
TGCGCCAGTCGGGACAGGGCTGGTCCGAATGGCGATGAGCAGTTCTTC
CASRDRAGPNGDEQFF
>.|TRBJ2-2|TRBV19|TRBD1|14
TGTGCCAGTAGAAACAGGGGGCAGACCGGGGAGCTGTTTTTT
CASRNRGQTGELFF
>.|TRBJ2-3|TRBV27|.|13
TGTGCCAGCGGGGGCTTTACCACAGATACGCAGTATTTT
CASGGFTTDTQYF
>.|TRBJ2-7|TRBV4-1|.|14
TGCGCCAGCAGCCAACCGGGAACAACCTACGAGCAGTACTTC
CASSQPGTTYEQYF
>once|TRBJ2-7|TRBV4-1|.|14
TGCGCCAGCAGCCAAGTAACTCGGGGTTACGAGCAGTACTTC
CASSQVTRGYEQYF
>once|TRBJ1-2|TRBV10-3|.|14
TGTGCCATCAGTCCACAGGGAGGGGTACATGGCTACACCTTC
CAISPQGGVHGYTF
>.|TRBJ1-4|TRBV2|TRBD1|14
TGTGCCAGCAGTGAACAGGGGGGCGGTGAAAAACTGTTTTTT
CASSEQGGGEKLFF
>.|TRBJ2-7|TRBV27|.|13
TGTGCCAGCAGTTTTAACAGGGCTGACGAGCAGTACTTC
CASSFNRADEQYF
>.|TRBJ1-4|TRBV7-9|TRBD1|14
TGTGCCAGCAGCTCTGGGACAGGGGGTGAAAAACTGTTTTTT
CASSSGTGGEKLFF
>.|TRBJ1-1|TRBV20-1|.|10
TGCAGTGCTACGCGTAGCCAAGCTTTCTTT
CSATRSQAFF
>once|TRBJ1-5|TRBV6-5|TRBD1|14
TGTGCCAGCAGTTCCAGACAGGGTCCCCAGCCCCAGCATTTT
CASSSRQGPQPQHF
>.|TRBJ2-3|TRBV5-8|TRBD2|15
TGTGCCAGCAGCTGGGGCGGGACTAGCGGAGATACGCAGTATTTT
CASSWGGTSGDTQYF
>.|TRBJ1-6|TRBV5-5|.|18
TGTGCCAGCAGCTTGCATACAGACACGATAAAGAGGGATTCACCCCTCCACTTT
CASSLHTDTIKRDSPLHF
>.|TRBJ2-5|TRBV10-2|TRBD1|13
TGCGCCAGCAATGACAGGGTAGCAGAGACCCAGTACTTC
CASNDRVAETQYF
>.|TRBJ2-7|TRBV7-9|.|14
TGTGCCAGCAGCGTTCAGGGGAGCTCCTACGAGCAGTACTTC
CASSVQGSSYEQYF
>.|TRBJ1-1|TRBV11-1|.|15
TGTGCCAGCAGCGTCGGACTGTATCCGAACACTGAAGCTTTCTTT
CASSVGLYPNTEAFF
>.|TRBJ2-1|TRBV9|TRBD1|16
TGTGCCAGCAGCGTATTGGGACAGGGGGCGTACAATGAGCAGTTCTTC
CASSVLGQGAYNEQFF
>.|TRBJ2-1|TRBV13|TRBD2|14
TGTGCCAGCAGCTTACTAGCGGCCTACAATGAGCAGTTCTTC
CASSLLAAYNEQFF
>few|TRBJ1-6|TRBV6-5|.|13
TGTGCCAGCAGTTCGGACAGCAATTCACCCCTCCACTTT
CASSSDSNSPLHF
>few|TRBJ2-5|TRBV9|TRBD2|16
TGTGCCAGCAGCACCGGACTAGCGGGGGGGCACGAGACCCAGTACTTC
CASSTGLAGGHETQYF
>.|TRBJ2-7|TRBV10-3|TRBD2|14
TGTGCCATCAGTGTCCCGGGACTAGCCGTCGAGCAGTACTTC
CAISVPGLAVEQYF
>.|TRBJ2-7|TRBV27|.|13
TGTGCCAGCAGTTTGCAGGGCCCCTACGAGCAGTACTTC
CASSLQGPYEQYF
>.|TRBJ1-1|TRBV2|.|13
TGTGCCAGCAGTGTACAGCCGAACACTGAAGCTTTCTTT
CASSVQPNTEAFF
>.|TRBJ2-7|TRBV4-1|.|17
TGCGCCAGCAAAGATCGGGACACCCCGACTACCTCCTACGAGCAGTACTTC
CASKDRDTPTTSYEQYF
>.|TRBJ2-5|TRBV5-1|.|16
TGCGCCAGCAGCTTGGTGGTAGCGCCGAACCAAGAGACCCAGTACTTC
CASSLVVAPNQETQYF
>.|TRBJ1-1|TRBV7-8|TRBD1|16
TGTGCCAGCAGCTTCAGGACAGGGATCGGGAACACTGAAGCTTTCTTT
CASSFRTGIGNTEAFF
>.|TRBJ2-5|TRBV6-5|.|13
TGTGCCAGCAGTTACTCGAGCGTGCGGACCCAGTACTTC
CASSYSSVRTQYF
>.|TRBJ2-1|TRBV4-2|.|14
TGTGCCAGCAGCCCCGGATTACTCGGAGGTGAGCAGTTCTTC
CASSPGLLGGEQFF
>.|TRBJ2-7|TRBV6-6|.|15
TGTGCCAGCAGTTACTTGCTGGGCAGCTCCTACGAGCAGTACTTC
CASSYLLGSSYEQYF
>few|TRBJ1-2|TRBV30|.|13
TGTGCCTGGATGCCGGGGGGCCACTATGGCTACACCTTC
CAWMPGGHYGYTF
>.|TRBJ2-1|TRBV27|.|18
TGTGCCAGCAGTTTAGGGTCGGTAGGGCGGGGCTCCTACAATGAGCAGTTCTTC
CASSLGSVGRGSYNEQFF
>.|TRBJ1-4|TRBV25-1|TRBD1|16
TGTGCCAGCAGTGGATTCCTACAGGGGGGGAGCGAAAAACTGTTTTTT
CASSGFLQGGSEKLFF
>.|TRBJ1-6|TRBV7-7|.|18
TGTGCTAGCAGCTCGATGGTCGGACTTAACTCCTATAATTCACCCCTCCACTTT
CASSSMVGLNSYNSPLHF
>.|TRBJ1-2|TRBV9|.|13
TGTGCCAGCTCGCTTTCGGCGGGTGAGGGCTACACCTTC
CASSLSAGEGYTF
>few|TRBJ1-2|TRBV4-1|TRBD1|16
TGCGCCAGCAGCCAAAGGAGGACAGGGAGTAACTATGGCTACACCTTC
CASSQRRTGSNYGYTF
>.|TRBJ2-3|TRBV13|.|15
TGTGCCAGCAGCTTAGGAGGGGGTAGTGCAGATACGCAGTATTTT
CASSLGGGSADTQYF
>.|TRBJ1-2|TRBV25-1|TRBD1|14
TGTGCCAGCAGTTTAACAGGGGTTGGCTATGGCTACACCTTC
CASSLTGVGYGYTF
>.|TRBJ2-7|TRBV30|TRBD2|14
TGTGCCTGGAGGCCGGGACTAGTTTTCTCCGAGCAGTACTTC
CAWRPGLVFSEQYF
>.|TRBJ1-4|TRBV28|.|15
TGTGCCAGCAGTTTATTCCGACAGGCGGATGAAAAACTGTTTTTT
CASSLFRQADEKLFF
>.|TRBJ2-2|TRBV7-3|.|16
TGTGCCAGCAGCTTAACGGGGCCGGGGGTCACCGGGGAGCTGTTTTTT
CASSLTGPGVTGELFF
>.|TRBJ2-1|TRBV5-6|.|17
TGTGCCAGCAGCCCCGGGGTTAGTTCCCCTTCCTACAATGAGCAGTTCTTC
CASSPGVSSPSYNEQFF
>.|TRBJ2-7|TRBV5-1|.|13
TGCGCCAGCAGCTTGGAAGGGGTTAGGGAGCAGTACTTC
CASSLEGVREQYF
>.|TRBJ2-2|TRBV5-1|TRBD2|20
TGCGCCAGCAGCTTGGAGGGCGGACTAGCGGGGGGGCCGAACACCGGGGAGCTGTTTTTT
CASSLEGGLAGGPNTGELFF
>.|TRBJ2-1|TRBV11-3|TRBD2|16
TGTGCCAGCAGCTTAGATTTCGCTAGCGGGAGGAATGAGCAGTTCTTC
CASSLDFASGRNEQFF
>.|TRBJ1-1|TRBV7-9|TRBD1|14
TGTGCCAGCAGTCACCGGGGGACAGACACTGAAGCTTTCTTT
CASSHRGTDTEAFF
>.|TRBJ2-5|TRBV18|TRBD1|14
TGTGCCAGCTCTCTCGGACAGGGTAGAGAGACCCAGTACTTC
CASSLGQGRETQYF